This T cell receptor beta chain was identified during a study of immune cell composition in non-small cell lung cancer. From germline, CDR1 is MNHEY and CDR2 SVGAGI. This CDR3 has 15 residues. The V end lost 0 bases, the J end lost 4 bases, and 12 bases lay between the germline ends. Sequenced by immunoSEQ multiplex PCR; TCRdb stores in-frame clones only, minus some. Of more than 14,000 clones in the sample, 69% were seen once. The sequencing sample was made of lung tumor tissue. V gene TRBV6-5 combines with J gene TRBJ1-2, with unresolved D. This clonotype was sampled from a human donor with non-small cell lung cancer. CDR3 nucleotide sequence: TGTGCCAGCAGTTACTCGAGGGAAGACCGCTATGGCTACACCTTC. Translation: CASSYSREDRYGYTF.